One TCR beta chain is described in this entry. The source of the sample is a study of blood T cell repertoires in COVID-19. Study-level information: Researchers got acute and convalescent COVID-19 samples from the United States, Italy and Spain. The cDNA or gDNA used as material had been derived from T cells, B-cell-depleted T cells, or PBMCs.

CDR3 length equals 14 residues. Trimming cost V 8 bases and J 3 bases; bases outside gene matches: 6. In germline, CDR1 is MNHEY, CDR2 SMNVEV (reference sequence). Authors' methods: How many nucleated cells were present was estimated from reference gene primer amplification. Generated by immunoSEQ multiplex PCR, the TCRdb table keeps only in-frame clones and is missing some. V, J and clone size reflect that table, while D and trimming were determined from the DNA. The data show 200,000 to 250,000 clones, with approximately 83% seen just once and around 7% held by the top ten. V gene TRBV27 combines with J gene TRBJ1-2, with 10 bases that match TRBD1. The sequence came from a woman aged 45-65 years with acute or convalescent COVID-19. Material for sequencing was peripheral blood. CDR3 bases: TGTGCCAGCCGCAGGACAGGGGGGCACTATGGCTACACCTTC. Encoded protein: CASRRTGGHYGYTF.